The 8 T cell receptor beta chains in this list originate from one sample, sequenced in a study of CD4 T cells in relation to SARS-CoV-2 and coronaviruses. Sequencing used immunoSEQ multiplex PCR; TCRdb keeps in-frame clones, though not all of them. The sample lists tens of thousands of clones, around four fifths seen once, with about an eighth in the top ten. Before the COVID-19 pandemic, during about 2011-2019, CD4+ T cells were taken from unexposed donors. Isolation of CD4+ T cells took place after about eleven days in culture. Which antigens these TCRs recognize remains unknown. Source material: CD4+ T cells from PBMCs, cultured in vitro. These receptors all come from a human donor in good health.

The genes are TRBV12-3 or TRBV12-4 and TRBJ2-1; TRBD2 matches 7 bases. This CDR3 has 12 residues. J gave up 9 bases and V 6 bases, and 5 bases lay outside the gene matches. The CDR3 spells CASSTLAREQFF. The CDR3 bases are TGTGCCAGCAGCACACTAGCGCGTGAGCAGTTCTTC.

This sequence joins TRBV3-1 (or the pseudogene TRBV3-2) and TRBJ1-3; D call uncertain. Trimming shortened V by 2 bases and J by 7 bases, and 15 bases separated the two germline ends. Germline-derived CDR1 and CDR2 are LGHDT and YNNKEL (reference sequence). This CDR3 has 15 amino acids. The CDR3 region has the DNA TGTGCCAGCAGCCAACGCGGCAGCCAAGGGAACACCATATATTTT. It translates to CASSQRGSQGNTIYF.

CDR3 sequence reads: CASSEMRGRGLGADEQYF. The CDR3 nucleotides read TGTGCCAGCAGTGAAATGAGAGGACGGGGACTTGGAGCCGACGAGCAGTACTTC. The chain links TRBV25-1 to TRBJ2-7; a weak D match, TRBD2 (6 bases). CDR3 size: 18 residues. Trimming pared 2 bases from V and 5 bases from J, leaving 25 bases between. Germline-derived CDR1 and CDR2 are MGHDK and SYGVNS.

This clone was seen only a few times. The chain couples TRBV19 to TRBJ2-7; maybe TRBD2 (5 bases). The CDR3 spans 14 residues. CDR1 is LNHDA and CDR2 is SQIVND in the germline V gene (reference sequence). V gave up 5 bases and J gave up 2 bases, with 13 bases separating them. The CDR3 sequence: CASSSGGPTYEQYF. As DNA, the CDR3 is TGTGCCAGTAGTTCAGGAGGACCTACCTACGAGCAGTACTTC.

The chain has TRBV4-1 and TRBJ1-1; D gene uncertain. Trimming cost V 4 bases and J 0 bases, with 9 bases left between them. The CDR3 runs 14 residues. Germline V gene data show CDR1 as MGHRA and CDR2 as YSYEKL. CDR3 sequence: CASSRSAMNTEAFF. The CDR3 nucleotides are TGCGCCAGCAGCCGCTCTGCCATGAACACTGAAGCTTTCTTT.

This chain joins TRBV7-9 and TRBJ2-1, with D possibly being TRBD2 (6 bases). Per germline, CDR1 SEHNR and CDR2 FQNEAQ (reference sequence). V was cut by 5 bases and J by 6 bases, with 23 bases left in between. The CDR3 is made up of 17 amino acids. The CDR3 bases are TGTGCCAGCAGCGGTCCTCTAAAAGGGCGGGATCCCAATGAGCAGTTCTTC. Translating it yields CASSGPLKGRDPNEQFF.

The CDR3 sequence is CASSERGGPFYEQYF. CDR3 sequence (DNA): TGTGCCAGCAGTGAACGAGGGGGGCCTTTCTACGAGCAGTACTTC. The chain joins TRBV2 to TRBJ2-7; D may be TRBD1 or TRBD2 (6 bases each). The ends were cut back, 2 bases at V and 3 bases at J, with 14 bases in the middle. The length of the CDR3 is 15 residues. The germline gives CDR1 SNHLY, CDR2 FYNNEI. The full variable domain, with the rest looked up from reference TRBV2 and TRBJ2-7, is EPEVTQTPSHQVTQMGQEVILRCVPISNHLYFYWYRQILGQKVEFLVSFYNNEISEKSEIFDDQFSVERPDGSNFTLKIRSTKLEDSAMYFCASSERGGPFYEQYFGPGTRLTVT.

The chain combines TRBV28 with TRBJ2-5; D is perhaps TRBD1 (5 bases). V was cut by 6 bases and J by 5 bases, with 19 bases left in between. The germline CDR1 and CDR2 sequences are MDHEN and SYDVKM. The CDR3 consists of 15 residues. The CDR3 DNA reads as TGTGCCAGCAGCCTTCGGGCAGGGTATGGCGAGACCCAGTACTTC. It codes for CASSLRAGYGETQYF.